The rows below give T cell receptor beta chains drawn from one sample of a study of response to subunit inactivated influenza vaccine. Each CDR3 protein gets one entry after TCRdb re-called the RT-PCR reads with MiXCR. The sample lists about 240,000 distinct CDR3 sequences, 9% to 15% occurring once. This sample comprised non-naive T cells sorted from PBMCs, obtained around two weeks before vaccination. The receptor source for this set is a man aged 50-60 years who received an inactivated influenza vaccine. Each CDR3 is given with its conserved first and last residue. D genes are given only for firm matches. Size is omitted from some rows. Given values are once, few, many or a class for expanded clones.

v_call,clone_size,d_call,j_call,cdr3_aa,cdr3_nt
TRBV6-1,-,TRBD2,TRBJ2-1,CASSMLAGRGTYNEQFF,TGTGCCAGCAGTATGCTAGCGGGAAGGGGCACCTACAATGAGCAGTTCTTC
TRBV5-4,-,-,TRBJ1-1,CASSLGRPQLNTEAFF,TGTGCCAGCAGCTTGGGACGTCCACAACTGAACACTGAAGCTTTCTTT
TRBV7-8,many,-,TRBJ2-7,CASSSVQTTYSYEQYF,TGTGCCAGCAGCTCGGTACAGACAACGTACTCCTACGAGCAGTACTTC
TRBV28,-,TRBD1,TRBJ2-5,CASRQTGTAYQETQYF,TGTGCCAGCAGACAAACCGGGACAGCGTACCAAGAGACCCAGTACTTC
TRBV28,-,TRBD1,TRBJ2-7,CASSPIPSLGTGRDEQYF,TGTGCCAGCAGTCCTATCCCTAGCCTGGGGACAGGGAGAGACGAGCAGTACTTC
TRBV7-2,-,-,TRBJ1-5,CASSLGTTRDQPRHF,TGTGCCAGCAGCTTAGGGACAACAAGGGATCAGCCCCGGCATTTT
TRBV4-3,many,TRBD2,TRBJ2-1,CASSQTSGRADEQFF,TGCGCCAGCAGCCAGACTAGCGGGAGAGCGGATGAGCAGTTCTTC
TRBV12-3/TRBV12-4,few,-,TRBJ2-6,CASSLRETGANVLTF,TGTGCCAGCAGTTTACGTGAAACTGGGGCCAACGTCCTGACTTTC
TRBV20-1,few,-,TRBJ1-1,CSARDNTGSRTEAFF,TGCAGTGCTAGAGACAATACAGGGTCTCGAACTGAAGCTTTCTTT
TRBV20-1,-,-,TRBJ2-5,CSTFGTGVQETQYF,TGCAGTACTTTCGGGACGGGGGTCCAAGAGACCCAGTACTTC
TRBV10-3,few,TRBD2,TRBJ2-7,CAISGWREGHHEQYF,TGTGCCATCAGCGGTTGGCGGGAGGGCCATCACGAGCAGTACTTC
TRBV9,-,TRBD1,TRBJ1-2,CASSVEQGGSYTF,TGTGCCAGCAGCGTAGAACAGGGGGGGAGCTACACCTTC
TRBV9,-,-,TRBJ2-6,CASSVSSGANVLTF,TGTGCCAGCAGCGTCTCTTCTGGGGCCAACGTCCTGACTTTC
TRBV20-1,few,TRBD1,TRBJ2-7,CSAGGQGASYEQYF,TGCAGTGCGGGCGGACAGGGGGCCTCCTACGAGCAGTACTTC
TRBV7-2,-,-,TRBJ1-5,CASSLSRVAFGQPQHF,TGTGCCAGCAGCTTATCCAGGGTGGCTTTTGGTCAGCCCCAGCATTTT
TRBV27,-,TRBD2,TRBJ2-7,CASSKGRAYEQYF,TGTGCCAGCAGTAAAGGGAGGGCGTACGAGCAGTACTTC
TRBV7-6,many,-,TRBJ1-5,CASSLTSNQPQHF,TGTGCCAGCAGCTTGACGAGCAATCAGCCCCAGCATTTT
TRBV18,-,TRBD1,TRBJ1-6,CASSPRMGTGIGNSPLHF,TGTGCCAGCTCACCTCGCATGGGGACAGGGATCGGGAATTCACCCCTCCACTTT
TRBV3-1,-,-,TRBJ2-1,CASSQGARGQGSGDEQFF,TGTGCCAGCAGCCAAGGGGCCCGGGGCCAGGGCTCCGGGGATGAGCAGTTCTTC
TRBV7-2,few,TRBD2,TRBJ2-2,CASSLGSGKVGELFF,TGTGCCAGCAGCCTAGGCAGCGGGAAGGTCGGGGAGCTGTTTTTT
TRBV5-1,many,TRBD2,TRBJ2-3,CASSRLAGRGEDTQYF,TGCGCCAGCAGCCGACTAGCGGGGCGCGGAGAAGATACGCAGTATTTT
TRBV20-1,-,TRBD2,TRBJ2-1,CSASPSGRAYNEQFF,TGCAGTGCTAGCCCTAGCGGGAGGGCCTACAATGAGCAGTTCTTC
TRBV11-2,-,TRBD2,TRBJ2-3,CASSQWGGVTDTQYF,TGTGCCAGCAGCCAATGGGGGGGAGTCACAGATACGCAGTATTTT
TRBV3-1,many,TRBD1,TRBJ1-2,CASSLGTGTTNYGYTF,TGTGCCAGCAGCCTCGGGACAGGAACTACTAACTATGGCTACACCTTC
TRBV7-9,many,TRBD1,TRBJ1-3,CASSLGQGVHTIYF,TGTGCCAGCAGCTTGGGACAGGGAGTGCACACCATATATTTT
TRBV7-2,few,-,TRBJ2-7,CASSLSEGIYEQYF,TGTGCCAGCAGCTTGAGTGAGGGGATCTACGAGCAGTACTTC
TRBV3-1,many,-,TRBJ2-7,CASSQEPGTYEQYF,TGTGCCAGCAGCCAAGAACCCGGAACCTACGAGCAGTACTTC
TRBV12-3/TRBV12-4,-,-,TRBJ1-2,CASSFNRDFYGYTF,TGTGCCAGCAGTTTTAACAGAGATTTCTATGGCTACACCTTC
TRBV11-3,few,-,TRBJ2-2,CASSPAGGELFF,TGTGCCAGCAGCCCTGCAGGCGGGGAGCTGTTTTTT
TRBV20-1,-,-,TRBJ2-4,CSLRPEMAKNIQYF,TGCAGTCTCCGGCCGGAGATGGCCAAAAACATTCAGTACTTC
TRBV27,many,-,TRBJ2-6,CASRESSGANVLTF,TGTGCCAGCAGAGAGAGCTCTGGGGCCAACGTCCTGACTTTC
TRBV19,few,TRBD2,TRBJ2-7,CASSITSGSASYEQYF,TGTGCCAGTAGTATTACTAGCGGGAGTGCATCCTACGAGCAGTACTTC
TRBV7-8,few,TRBD2,TRBJ2-3,CASSSRTSGGFTDTQYF,TGTGCCAGCAGCTCAAGAACTAGCGGGGGGTTTACAGATACGCAGTATTTT
TRBV7-2,-,-,TRBJ2-1,CASSRAGTLDANEQFF,TGTGCCAGCAGCCGGGCCGGGACGCTCGACGCCAATGAGCAGTTCTTC
TRBV12-3/TRBV12-4,-,-,TRBJ2-2,CASSQQGRATGELFF,TGTGCCAGCAGCCAACAGGGGAGGGCCACCGGGGAGCTGTTTTTT
TRBV6-2/TRBV6-3,-,-,TRBJ1-1,CASSYNPSRNTEAFF,TGTGCCAGCAGTTACAATCCTAGTCGGAACACTGAAGCTTTCTTT
TRBV7-9,many,-,TRBJ2-3,CASSLDLNRDTQYF,TGTGCCAGCAGCTTAGACCTGAACAGGGATACGCAGTATTTT
TRBV12-3/TRBV12-4,-,-,TRBJ2-7,CASSPGVGGGAGEQYF,TGTGCCAGCAGCCCGGGGGTAGGAGGGGGGGCAGGAGAGCAGTACTTC
TRBV10-3,-,TRBD1,TRBJ2-3,CAISEGQGVDTQYF,TGTGCCATCAGTGAAGGCCAGGGGGTGGATACGCAGTATTTT
TRBV4-3,few,-,TRBJ1-4,CASSQSARFDEKLFF,TGCGCCAGCAGCCAATCGGCGAGATTCGATGAAAAACTGTTTTTT